The 13 T cell receptor beta chains below were found in one sample sequenced in a study of blood T cell repertoires in COVID-19. Sequenced by immunoSEQ multiplex PCR; TCRdb stores in-frame clones only, minus some. The sample lists 79,000 or so clones, approximately 87% occurring once. Sequencing was done on a sample of peripheral blood. The receptors here all came from a human donor in a cohort sampled during active COVID-19.

The CDR3 coding sequence is TGTGCCAGCAGCACCAAGAAGGGGGACACCATATATTTT. Translated, it gives CASSTKKGDTIYF. The rearrangement links TRBV5-4 to TRBJ1-3, with TRBD1 as a possible D gene (6 bases). Trimming pared 4 bases from V and 8 bases from J, leaving 13 bases between. There are 13 residues in the CDR3. Per the germline V gene, CDR1 is SGHNT and CDR2 is YYREEE (reference sequence).

This chain connects TRBV2 to TRBJ2-1; TRBD2 matches 12 bases. In germline, CDR1 is SNHLY, CDR2 FYNNEI. The ends lost 4 bases at V and 9 bases at J; junction bases unmatched: 10. CDR3 length: 16 amino acids. CDR3 protein: CASSGGLAGGPSEQFF. The CDR3 DNA sequence: TGTGCCAGCAGTGGGGGGCTAGCGGGAGGGCCAAGTGAGCAGTTCTTC.

This clone is a singleton in its sample. This sequence joins TRBV28 and TRBJ2-7, with D perhaps matching TRBD1 (6 bases). Germline CDR1 MDHEN, CDR2 SYDVKM. CDR3 size: 14 residues. Trimming stripped 2 bases from V and 3 bases from J, with 11 bases between. The CDR3 sequence is CASSLRGSVYEQYF. CDR3 in DNA: TGTGCCAGCAGTTTAAGGGGGAGCGTCTACGAGCAGTACTTC.

This chain uses TRBV27 with TRBJ2-2; weak D call: TRBD1 (6 bases). Deletions cut 4 bases from V and 4 bases from J, with 13 bases between. CDR3 length: 15 amino acids. Per germline, CDR1 MNHEY and CDR2 SMNVEV (reference sequence). The CDR3, as DNA: TGTGCCAGCAGTTCCAGGGGACGGGTCACCGGGGAGCTGTTTTTT. This gives the protein CASSSRGRVTGELFF.

The chain links TRBV24-1 to TRBJ2-1, with unresolved D. The CDR3 extends over 12 amino acids. Per the germline V gene, CDR1 is KGHDR and CDR2 is SFDVKD. Between the trimmed V and J ends, which lost 2 bases and 4 bases, there was a span of 2 bases. CDR3 sequence (DNA): TGTGCCACCAGTGATTCATACAATGAGCAGTTCTTC. Protein sequence: CATSDSYNEQFF.

Points on this clone: At one end, the junction sequence differs from germline, possibly due to a read error. This chain joins TRBV5-1 and TRBJ2-1, with D tentatively TRBD2 (5 bases). This CDR3 has 14 amino acids. CDR1 and CDR2 from the germline V gene are SGHRS and YFSETQ. In DNA form, the CDR3 reads TGCGCCAGCACCTTGTTGACGGACTCGGAAGACCAGTTCTTC. Encoded protein: CASTLLTDSEDQFF.

This chain links TRBV28 with TRBJ1-5, with D possibly being TRBD1 (5 bases). Trimming took off 4 bases at V and 2 bases at J, with 12 bases between the two ends. CDR1 is MDHEN, CDR2 SYDVKM, per germline. CDR3 size: 15 residues. The CDR3 DNA reads as TGTGCCAGCAGTTCTCCACAGGTGGGCAATCAGCCCCAGCATTTT. Encoded protein: CASSSPQVGNQPQHF.

The CDR3 protein is CASSAGSYGVAENIQYF. The CDR3 DNA follows: TGTGCCAGCAGCGCAGGGAGCTACGGGGTAGCGGAAAACATTCAGTACTTC. J is TRBJ2-4 and V is TRBV9, with D possibly being TRBD2 (6 bases). The V gene lost 3 bases and the J gene lost 5 bases, with 21 bases spanning the gap. From germline, CDR1 is SGDLS and CDR2 YYNGEE. The length of the CDR3 is 17 residues.

This clone was picked up a small number of times. This chain joins TRBV5-6 and TRBJ2-7; possibly TRBD2 for D (5 bases). The CDR3 is 13 residues long. The V and J ends lost 0 bases and 6 bases respectively, with 10 bases between them. CDR1 SGHDT and CDR2 YYEEEE come from the germline V gene. CDR3 amino acids: CASSLELRGEQYF. CDR3 bases: TGTGCCAGCAGCTTGGAGCTTCGGGGCGAGCAGTACTTC.

This chain joins TRBV7-3 and TRBJ2-2; TRBD1 might be the D (6 bases). Trimming left V 2 bases short and J 6 bases short, with 19 bases between. Germline CDR1 and CDR2: SGHTA and FQGTGA. The CDR3 has 17 residues. The CDR3 protein is CASSLYPQGKKPGELFF. In DNA form, the CDR3 reads TGTGCCAGCAGCTTATATCCGCAGGGGAAAAAGCCCGGGGAGCTGTTTTTT.

The CDR3 here is CASRLISRPTDTQYF. The CDR3 nucleotides read TGTGCCAGCAGATTAATTAGCAGACCCACAGATACGCAGTATTTT. The rearrangement uses TRBV11-2 and TRBJ2-3; the D is unclear. CDR1 is SGHAT and CDR2 is FQNNGV in the germline V gene. The V and J ends lost 6 bases and 2 bases respectively, with 15 bases between them. The CDR3 is 15 residues long.

The rearrangement uses TRBV11-2 and TRBJ1-1, with 7 bases aligning to TRBD1. Germline V gene sequence: CDR1 SGHAT, CDR2 FQNNGV. V gave up 0 bases and J gave up 2 bases; unmatched junction bases: 12. The CDR3 extends over 18 amino acids. The CDR3 here is CASSLDFGQVGVNTEAFF. DNA of the CDR3: TGTGCCAGCAGCTTAGATTTTGGACAGGTAGGCGTAAACACTGAAGCTTTCTTT.

The chain combines TRBV5-4 with TRBJ2-5, with 9 bases aligning to TRBD2. V shed 0 bases, J shed 1 base, and the junction held 4 bases outside the gene matches. The CDR3 has 16 amino acids. Germline CDR1 and CDR2: SGHNT and YYREEE (reference sequence). Here the CDR3 reads CASSLGLAETQETQYF. The DNA of the CDR3 is TGTGCCAGCAGCTTGGGACTAGCGGAGACCCAAGAGACCCAGTACTTC. The whole variable domain, remainder taken from reference TRBV5-4 and TRBJ2-5, is ETGVTQSPTHLIKTRGQQVTLRCSSQSGHNTVSWYQQALGQGPQFIFQYYREEENGRGNFPPRFSGLQFPNYSSELNVNALELDDSALYLCASSLGLAETQETQYFGPGTRLLVL.